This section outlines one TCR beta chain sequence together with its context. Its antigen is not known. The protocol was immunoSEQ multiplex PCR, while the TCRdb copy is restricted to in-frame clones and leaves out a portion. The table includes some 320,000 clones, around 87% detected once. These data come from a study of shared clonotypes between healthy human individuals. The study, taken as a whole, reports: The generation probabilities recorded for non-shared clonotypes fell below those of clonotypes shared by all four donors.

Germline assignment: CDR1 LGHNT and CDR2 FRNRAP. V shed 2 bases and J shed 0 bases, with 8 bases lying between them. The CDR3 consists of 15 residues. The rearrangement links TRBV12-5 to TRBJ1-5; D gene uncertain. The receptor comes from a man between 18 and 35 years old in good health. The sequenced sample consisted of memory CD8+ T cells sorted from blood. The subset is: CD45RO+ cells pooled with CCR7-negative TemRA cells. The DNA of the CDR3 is TGTGCTAGTGGTTTGTCGGGGAGTAGCAATCAGCCCCAGCATTTT. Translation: CASGLSGSSNQPQHF.